This entry concerns a single T cell receptor beta chain. This CDR3 region has 14 residues. CDR1 is SGDLS and CDR2 is YYNGEE in the germline V gene. J lost 3 bases, V lost 3 bases, and 2 bases had no gene match. The data stem from a study of blood T cell repertoires in COVID-19. Study-wide context: Some COVID-19 samples were acute and others convalescent; all came from the United States, Italy and Spain. From T cells, B-cell-depleted T cells, or PBMCs came the material, which was cDNA or gDNA.

Per the original data handling: Estimation of nucleated cell counts relied on the amplification of reference gene primers. Profiled with immunoSEQ multiplex PCR; TCRdb holds only in-frame clones, not every one. V and J calls and clone size follow that table, whereas D and trimming were derived from the DNA. The sample has roughly 120,000 clones; about 82% are singletons. Sequences were obtained from peripheral blood. This clonotype was obtained from a human donor in a cohort sampled during active COVID-19. V is TRBV9 and J is TRBJ1-3; 8 nucleotides align to TRBD1. This CDR3 is CASSAGTGGNTIYF. As DNA, the CDR3 is TGTGCCAGCAGCGCCGGGACAGGTGGAAACACCATATATTTT.